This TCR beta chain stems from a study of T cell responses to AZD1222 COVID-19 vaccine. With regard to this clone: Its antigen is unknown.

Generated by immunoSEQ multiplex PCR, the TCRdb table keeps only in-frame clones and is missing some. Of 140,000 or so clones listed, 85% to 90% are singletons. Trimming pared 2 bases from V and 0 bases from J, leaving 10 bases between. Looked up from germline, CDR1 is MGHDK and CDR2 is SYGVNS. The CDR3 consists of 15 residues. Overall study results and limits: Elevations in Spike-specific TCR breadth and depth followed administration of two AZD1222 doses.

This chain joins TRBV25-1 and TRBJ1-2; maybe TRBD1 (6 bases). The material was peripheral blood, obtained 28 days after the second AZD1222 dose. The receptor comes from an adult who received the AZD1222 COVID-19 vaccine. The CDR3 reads CASSEKQGANYGYTF. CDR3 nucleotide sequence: TGTGCCAGCAGTGAAAAACAGGGAGCTAACTATGGCTACACCTTC.